This is a list of T cell receptor beta chains from one sample in a study of T cell responses to AZD1222 COVID-19 vaccine. TCRdb's table, derived via immunoSEQ multiplex PCR, lists solely in-frame clones and lacks some. The table lists about 120,000 clones, about 87% of them singletons. Sequences were derived from peripheral blood, sampled on day 0 of AZD1222 vaccination. The receptors come from an adult in good health. CDR3s include the opening cysteine and the closing phenylalanine or tryptophan. Each record gives: D gene, J gene, V gene, clone size, CDR3 protein, CDR3 DNA. D genes are given only for firm matches. The listing skips clone size in some rows; elsewhere it reads once, few, many or a size class.

D: NA; J: TRBJ1-1; V: TRBV18; size: NA; CDR3: CASSPTQSPFENTEAFF; DNA: TGTGCCAGCTCACCAACACAGAGTCCATTCGAGAACACTGAAGCTTTCTTT
D: NA; J: TRBJ2-1; V: TRBV29-1; size: NA; CDR3: CSVDRGGAYNEQFF; DNA: TGCAGCGTTGATAGGGGGGGAGCCTACAATGAGCAGTTCTTC
D: NA; J: TRBJ1-2; V: TRBV15; size: NA; CDR3: CATSRELHLGQGGYTF; DNA: TGTGCCACCAGCAGAGAACTTCATTTGGGCCAGGGTGGCTACACCTTC
D: NA; J: TRBJ1-2; V: TRBV11-2; size: NA; CDR3: CAPTPGAYGYTF; DNA: TGTGCCCCGACCCCCGGAGCGTATGGCTACACCTTC
D: NA; J: TRBJ2-4; V: TRBV19; size: NA; CDR3: CALSTIVRNKNIQYF; DNA: TGTGCACTTTCGACGATCGTCAGAAATAAAAACATTCAGTACTTC
D: NA; J: TRBJ1-1; V: TRBV7-2; size: NA; CDR3: CAVRGVRTEAFF; DNA: TGTGCCGTCCGGGGGGTAAGGACTGAAGCTTTCTTT
D: TRBD1; J: TRBJ2-7; V: TRBV29-1; size: NA; CDR3: CSARRQGGTYEQYF; DNA: TGCAGCGCCCGACGACAGGGGGGGACCTACGAGCAGTACTTC
D: NA; J: TRBJ2-7; V: TRBV27; size: NA; CDR3: CASSWGISSYEQYF; DNA: TGTGCCAGCAGTTGGGGGATAAGCTCCTACGAGCAGTACTTC
D: NA; J: TRBJ2-5; V: TRBV3-1/TRBV3-2; size: NA; CDR3: CASSQDRGRANRAPGETQYF; DNA: TGTGCCAGCAGCCAAGATAGGGGGAGGGCTAATAGGGCGCCTGGGGAGACCCAGTACTTC
D: NA; J: TRBJ2-7; V: TRBV7-8; size: NA; CDR3: CASSPGREQYF; DNA: TGTGCCAGCAGCCCCGGAAGAGAGCAGTACTTC
D: NA; J: TRBJ1-2; V: TRBV28; size: NA; CDR3: CASSFRTDYGYTF; DNA: TGTGCCAGCAGTTTTAGGACGGACTATGGCTACACCTTC
D: NA; J: TRBJ2-7; V: TRBV4-1; size: NA; CDR3: CASSRTVNSYEQYF; DNA: TGCGCCAGCAGCCGGACGGTCAACTCCTACGAGCAGTACTTC
D: TRBD2; J: TRBJ2-7; V: TRBV27; size: NA; CDR3: CASSFQTSGGSSYEQYF; DNA: TGTGCCAGCAGTTTCCAAACTAGCGGCGGAAGCTCCTACGAGCAGTACTTC
D: TRBD2; J: TRBJ2-5; V: TRBV7-3; size: NA; CDR3: CASSLNVGGFETQYF; DNA: TGTGCCAGCAGCTTAAATGTGGGAGGGTTTGAGACCCAGTACTTC
D: NA; J: TRBJ2-5; V: TRBV7-9; size: NA; CDR3: CASSPPVDRLSKETQYF; DNA: TGTGCCAGCAGCCCCCCCGTAGATCGGCTGTCCAAAGAGACCCAGTACTTC
D: NA; J: TRBJ2-1; V: TRBV29-1; size: NA; CDR3: CSVNGGPGAQFF; DNA: TGCAGCGTTAACGGAGGCCCGGGAGCGCAGTTCTTC
D: NA; J: TRBJ1-6; V: TRBV7-2; size: NA; CDR3: CASLRTLYNSPLHF; DNA: TGTGCCAGCCTCCGGACGCTGTATAATTCACCCCTCCACTTT
D: NA; J: TRBJ1-2; V: TRBV20-1; size: NA; CDR3: CSARHRDGYTF; DNA: TGCAGTGCTAGGCACAGGGATGGCTACACCTTC
D: NA; J: TRBJ1-2; V: TRBV19; size: few; CDR3: CASKRGLNYGYTF; DNA: TGTGCCAGTAAACGGGGACTGAACTATGGCTACACCTTC
D: NA; J: TRBJ1-2; V: TRBV29-1; size: NA; CDR3: CSVESRGGYTF; DNA: TGCAGCGTTGAGTCTAGAGGAGGCTACACCTTC
D: TRBD1; J: TRBJ1-2; V: TRBV7-9; size: NA; CDR3: CASSLTGQGNYGYTF; DNA: TGTGCCAGCAGCTTAACGGGACAGGGAAACTATGGCTACACCTTC
D: TRBD1; J: TRBJ1-6; V: TRBV2; size: NA; CDR3: CASRGTGADNSPLHF; DNA: TGTGCCAGCAGGGGGACAGGGGCCGATAATTCACCCCTCCACTTT
D: NA; J: TRBJ1-2; V: TRBV9; size: few; CDR3: CASSVDSTNYGYTF; DNA: TGTGCCAGCAGCGTAGACAGTACTAACTATGGCTACACCTTC
D: NA; J: TRBJ1-4; V: TRBV19; size: NA; CDR3: CASSDGTTNEKLFF; DNA: TGTGCCAGTAGTGACGGGACAACGAATGAAAAACTGTTTTTT
D: NA; J: TRBJ1-1; V: TRBV29-1; size: NA; CDR3: CSVLGQLNTEAFF; DNA: TGCAGCGTTTTAGGACAGTTGAACACTGAAGCTTTCTTT
D: TRBD1; J: TRBJ2-4; V: TRBV7-9; size: NA; CDR3: CASSPGQGIDIQYF; DNA: TGTGCCAGCAGCCCAGGACAGGGAATAGACATTCAGTACTTC
D: NA; J: TRBJ2-4; V: TRBV24-1; size: NA; CDR3: CATRYENIQYF; DNA: TGTGCCACCAGGTACGAGAACATTCAGTACTTC
D: NA; J: TRBJ1-6; V: TRBV7-2; size: NA; CDR3: CASSLVRLNNSPLHF; DNA: TGTGCCAGCAGCCTCGTCCGTTTAAATAATTCACCCCTCCACTTT
D: NA; J: TRBJ1-4; V: TRBV5-5; size: once; CDR3: CASSHTGRGTSNEKLFF; DNA: TGTGCCAGCAGCCACACGGGCAGGGGCACCTCGAATGAAAAACTGTTTTTT